Listed below are T cell receptor beta chains from one sample, sequenced in a study of diagnostic markers for celiac disease. No DNA is given; TCRdb re-called the reads and lists each CDR3 protein once. The sample table includes over a thousand distinct CDR3 sequences. Sequencing was performed on either unsorted cells or a sorted T cell fraction (not recorded which). These receptor sequences come from a human donor. The CDR3 runs from the conserved cysteine through the conserved F or W. Clone size is given for some rows only: seen once, a few or many times, or a class if the clone is expanded.

.	TRBJ1-1	TRBV19	CASSMSSHGGTEAFF
medium-sized	TRBJ1-2	TRBV28	CASSFPSMPNYGYTF
large	TRBJ2-7	TRBV10-3	CAIRQDRELGGHYEQYF
medium-sized	TRBJ1-2	TRBV28	CASSATVDYGYTF
.	TRBJ1-1	TRBV29-1	CSVSGGWGMNTEAFF
medium-sized	TRBJ2-7	TRBV28	CASSSGQFEQYF
.	TRBJ1-3	TRBV20-1	CSARDLGGRTENTIYF
.	TRBJ1-2	TRBV29-1	CSVEGQVNYGYTF
medium-sized	TRBJ1-1	TRBV7-9	CASSTGGVGTEAFF
medium-sized	TRBJ2-2	TRBV18	CASSPLADPATTTGELFF
large	TRBJ1-1	TRBV12-3/TRBV12-4	CASSIGQTTEAFF
large	TRBJ1-2	TRBV2	CASSAAPVRGYTF
large	TRBJ2-7	TRBV2	CASSDTGGGNRYEQYF
large	TRBJ1-1	TRBV29-1	CSVEGDRGTNTEAFF
large	TRBJ1-1	TRBV28	CASSYSQTGNTEAFF
large	TRBJ2-2	TRBV10-1	CASSERGGGGELFF
.	TRBJ2-3	TRBV30	CAWAYSGSTDTQYF
medium-sized	TRBJ2-7	TRBV7-9	CASSSDRSSYEQYF
medium-sized	TRBJ1-2	TRBV12-3/TRBV12-4	CASSPTGEFDYTF
medium-sized	TRBJ2-3	TRBV29-1	CSVATPTPTDTQYF
large	TRBJ2-1	TRBV20-1	CSARDRTPGQEFEQFF
medium-sized	TRBJ2-2	TRBV12-3/TRBV12-4	CATKQGANTGELFF
large	TRBJ2-3	TRBV12-5	CASGLVPSAGGRGHTDTQYF
medium-sized	TRBJ1-5	TRBV6-5	CASRPRGGWDGWDQPQHF
medium-sized	TRBJ2-1	TRBV5-6	CASSLGDRAYNEQFF
.	TRBJ2-2	TRBV5-4	CASSLDPGGRSGELFF